Listed below are T cell receptor beta chains from one sample, sequenced in a study of shared clonotypes between healthy human individuals. The method was immunoSEQ multiplex PCR; TCRdb's version includes in-frame clones alone and lacks a portion of them. The sample yields 2 million to 2.5 million clones, 85% to 95% seen once. The sequencing sample was made of naive CD4+ T cells from PBMCs. Receptors were obtained from a man aged 18 to 30 in good health. Some clones in this sample may be carry-over from other donors' samples. The conserved cysteine and the conserved F or W are not part of the CDR3 here. Each record gives: clone size, V gene, D gene, CDR3 protein. D genes are given only for firm matches. Expanded clones get a size class; other rows say once, few or many, or leave the size out.

clone size: .
V gene: TRBV9
D gene: .
CDR3 protein: ASSVRVEGPEAF

clone size: few
V gene: TRBV11-2
D gene: .
CDR3 protein: ASSVGLVVDTQY

clone size: .
V gene: TRBV6-1
D gene: TRBD2
CDR3 protein: ASSRTSGYNEQF

clone size: .
V gene: TRBV10-3
D gene: TRBD1
CDR3 protein: AISRQGEGTQLGDTQY

clone size: .
V gene: TRBV7-9
D gene: .
CDR3 protein: ASSFLDSNEKLF

clone size: .
V gene: TRBV4-1
D gene: .
CDR3 protein: ASRSPGHRKEEAF

clone size: .
V gene: TRBV30
D gene: TRBD2
CDR3 protein: AWRSLAGNEQF

clone size: .
V gene: TRBV10-3
D gene: TRBD1
CDR3 protein: AIRGTVRDGELF

clone size: .
V gene: TRBV18
D gene: .
CDR3 protein: ASSPAGLPYEQY

clone size: .
V gene: TRBV5-1
D gene: .
CDR3 protein: ASSLSPGQMNTEAF

clone size: .
V gene: TRBV11-1
D gene: TRBD2
CDR3 protein: ASSLPLAVYNEQF

clone size: .
V gene: TRBV6-5
D gene: .
CDR3 protein: ASSYSWAAKNIQY

clone size: .
V gene: TRBV9
D gene: TRBD1
CDR3 protein: ASSEGTGVYTEAF

clone size: .
V gene: TRBV7-9
D gene: .
CDR3 protein: ASSLALGTVAYEQY

clone size: .
V gene: TRBV19
D gene: TRBD1
CDR3 protein: ASSTAIDRGTEAF

clone size: once
V gene: TRBV5-1
D gene: TRBD1
CDR3 protein: ASSTTGGAVNTGELF

clone size: .
V gene: TRBV6-6
D gene: TRBD1
CDR3 protein: ASSLGQGFRWTEAF

clone size: .
V gene: TRBV7-2
D gene: .
CDR3 protein: ASSSDWGGNTIY

clone size: .
V gene: TRBV7-3
D gene: TRBD2
CDR3 protein: ASSLMASGIQETQY

clone size: once
V gene: TRBV4-3
D gene: TRBD1
CDR3 protein: ASSQLGTGGYYEQY

clone size: .
V gene: TRBV6-1
D gene: .
CDR3 protein: ASRGVGETQY

clone size: .
V gene: TRBV5-1
D gene: .
CDR3 protein: ASSFAALTYEQY

clone size: once
V gene: TRBV7-2
D gene: TRBD2
CDR3 protein: ASSQRGLVFEQY

clone size: .
V gene: TRBV6-4
D gene: .
CDR3 protein: ASSDSWGDTQY

clone size: .
V gene: TRBV28
D gene: TRBD1
CDR3 protein: ASSLPLFNSDRGRPGVGYEQY